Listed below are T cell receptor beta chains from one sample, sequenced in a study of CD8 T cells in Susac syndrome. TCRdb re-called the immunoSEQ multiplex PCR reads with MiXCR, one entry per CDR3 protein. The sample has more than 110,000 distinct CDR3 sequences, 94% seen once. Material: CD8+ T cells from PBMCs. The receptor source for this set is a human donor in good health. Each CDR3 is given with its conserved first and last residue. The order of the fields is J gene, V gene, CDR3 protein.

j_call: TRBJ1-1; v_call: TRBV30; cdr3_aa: CASGDADYTEAFF
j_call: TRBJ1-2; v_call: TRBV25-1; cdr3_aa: CASRIETGQGAGGYTF
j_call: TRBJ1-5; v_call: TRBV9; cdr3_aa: CASSANTVNQPQHF
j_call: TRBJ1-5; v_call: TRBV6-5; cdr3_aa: CASSFDRDDNQPQHF
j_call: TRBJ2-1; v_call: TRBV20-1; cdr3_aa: CSATPGLAVYNEQFF
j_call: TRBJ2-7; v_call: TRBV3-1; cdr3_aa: CASSQVSSGTYEQYF
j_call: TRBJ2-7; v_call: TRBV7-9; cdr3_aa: CASSHKRGNEQYF
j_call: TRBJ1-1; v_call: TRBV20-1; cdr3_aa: CSAGPGTDTEAFF
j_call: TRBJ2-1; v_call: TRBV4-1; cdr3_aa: CASSQPSGRADNEQFF
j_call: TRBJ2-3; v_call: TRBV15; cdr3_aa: CATSRETTDTQYF
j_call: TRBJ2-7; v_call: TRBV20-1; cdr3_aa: CSARDRGGYYEQYF
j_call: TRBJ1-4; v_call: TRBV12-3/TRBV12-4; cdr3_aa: CASSDGDEKLFF
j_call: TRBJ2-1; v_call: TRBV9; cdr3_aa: CASSYRNRVIDEQFF
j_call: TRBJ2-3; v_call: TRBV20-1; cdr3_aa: CSAKGRNTDTQYF
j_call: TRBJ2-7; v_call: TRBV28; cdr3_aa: CASSLGGHEQYF
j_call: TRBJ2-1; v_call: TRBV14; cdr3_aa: CASTRRGTNEQFF
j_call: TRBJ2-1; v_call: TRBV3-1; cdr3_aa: CASSQGVSGNHFSYNEQFF
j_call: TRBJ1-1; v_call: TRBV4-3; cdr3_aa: CASSQDVGQGAGWTEAFF
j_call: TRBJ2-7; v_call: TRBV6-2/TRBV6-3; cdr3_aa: CASSSDEQYF
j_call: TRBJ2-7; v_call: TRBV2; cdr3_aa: CARRGEGKQYF
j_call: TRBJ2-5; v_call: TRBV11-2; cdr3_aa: CASSSLQETQYF
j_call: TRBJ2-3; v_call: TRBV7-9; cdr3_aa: CASSSDFDTQYF
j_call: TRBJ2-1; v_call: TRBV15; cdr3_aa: CATSRPNNYNEQFF
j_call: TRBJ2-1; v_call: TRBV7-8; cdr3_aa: CASSPRTSGWGEQFF
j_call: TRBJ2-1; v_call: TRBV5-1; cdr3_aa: CASSLGLAVSYNEQFF
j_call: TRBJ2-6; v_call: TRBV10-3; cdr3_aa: CAIRGDGVLTF
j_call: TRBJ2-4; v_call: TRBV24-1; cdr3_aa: CATSDSWEENIQYF
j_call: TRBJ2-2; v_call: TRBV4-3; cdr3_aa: CASSPYKNTGELFF
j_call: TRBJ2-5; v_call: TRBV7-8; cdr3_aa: CASSAPGVKPAQETQYF
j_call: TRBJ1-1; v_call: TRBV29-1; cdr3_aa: CSVDGGTDTEAFF
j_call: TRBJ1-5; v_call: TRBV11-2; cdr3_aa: CASSLGESGQPQHF
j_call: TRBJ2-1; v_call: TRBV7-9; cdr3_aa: CASSPRGDNEQFF
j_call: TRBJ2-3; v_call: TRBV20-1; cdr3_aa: CSARGLAGGTSTDTQYF
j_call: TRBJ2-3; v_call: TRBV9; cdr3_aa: CASSISGSTDTQYF
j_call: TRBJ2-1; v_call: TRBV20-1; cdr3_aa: CSADGPDYNEQFF
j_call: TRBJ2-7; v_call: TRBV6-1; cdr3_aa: CASRTGAYEQYF
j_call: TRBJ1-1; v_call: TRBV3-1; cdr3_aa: CASSHGGPYGAEAFF
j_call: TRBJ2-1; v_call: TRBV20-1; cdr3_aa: CSARDLFGTGSNEQFF
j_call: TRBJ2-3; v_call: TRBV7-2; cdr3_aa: CASRPTDTDTQYF
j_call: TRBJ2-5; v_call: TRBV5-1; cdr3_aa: CASSSWPQETQYF
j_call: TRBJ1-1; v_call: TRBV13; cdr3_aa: CASSLVGQGDTEAFF
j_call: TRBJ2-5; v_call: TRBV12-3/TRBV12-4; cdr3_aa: CASSPRTSGRAQETQYF
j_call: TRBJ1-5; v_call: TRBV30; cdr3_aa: CAWSLQLGGNQPQHF
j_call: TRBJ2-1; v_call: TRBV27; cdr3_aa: CASSLRGRLYNEQFF
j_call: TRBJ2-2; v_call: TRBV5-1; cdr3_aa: CASSLAGGPNTGELFF
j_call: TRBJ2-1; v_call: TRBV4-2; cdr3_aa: CASSQDFGLKNEQFF
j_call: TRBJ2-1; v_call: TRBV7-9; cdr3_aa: CASSLAPGLAGSYNEQFF
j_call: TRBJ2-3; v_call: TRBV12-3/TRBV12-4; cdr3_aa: CASSPGLATDTQYF
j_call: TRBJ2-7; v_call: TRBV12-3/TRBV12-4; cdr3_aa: CASSNSGGSEQYF
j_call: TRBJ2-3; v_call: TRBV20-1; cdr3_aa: CSARGPPGYTTDTQYF
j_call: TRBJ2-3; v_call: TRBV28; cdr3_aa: CASSSGTSGYQGDTQYF
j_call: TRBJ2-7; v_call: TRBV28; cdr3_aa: CASSLSRDRPSYEQYF
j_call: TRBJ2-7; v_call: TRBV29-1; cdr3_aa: CSVVHPRGEQYF
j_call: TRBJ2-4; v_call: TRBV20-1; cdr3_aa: CSARDVDQGNIQYF
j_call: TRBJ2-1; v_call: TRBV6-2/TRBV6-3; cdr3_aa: CASSLGLAGVMGQFF
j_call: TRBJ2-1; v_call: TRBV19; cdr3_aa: CASSPTSGSNEQFF
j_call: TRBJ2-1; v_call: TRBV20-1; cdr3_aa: CSAPRSGLSYNEQFF
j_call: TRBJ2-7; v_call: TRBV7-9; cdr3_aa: CASSPIGIYEQYF
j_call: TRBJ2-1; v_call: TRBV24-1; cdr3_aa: CATSDIGLAGYNEQFF
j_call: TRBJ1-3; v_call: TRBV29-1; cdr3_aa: CSVAMGFSGNTIYF